The sequence of this T cell receptor beta chain was determined in a study of T cell responses to AZD1222 COVID-19 vaccine. This CDR3 region has 12 residues. V shed 3 bases and J shed 5 bases, with 7 bases lying between them. Germline loops: CDR1 SGHTS, CDR2 YDEGEE. Study-level findings and limits: Females made up more of the donors, who were largely white British, and clonal diversity may have come out too low.

Assay: immunoSEQ multiplex PCR; the TCRdb copy retains only in-frame clones and omits some. The repertoire has about 110,000 clones, roughly 92% of them found once; the top ten carry more than 2%. In the case of this clone: What it binds is unknown.

The V call is TRBV5-8, the J call TRBJ2-3; D might be TRBD1 or TRBD2, each matching 5 bases. The sequence came from an adult who received the AZD1222 COVID-19 vaccine. The sequenced sample was peripheral blood, obtained 28 days after the second AZD1222 dose. CDR3 DNA sequence: TGTGCCAGCAGCTGGGACGTAGATACGCAGTATTTT. It encodes CASSWDVDTQYF.